The subject of this entry is one TCR beta chain. The target of this receptor is not known. One end of the junction is discordant with germline, which a read error may explain. These data come from a study of graft-versus-host responses after intestinal transplantation (dated by TCRdb to about 2021). Regarding the research as a whole: The transplants that recipients received were multivisceral, liver-intestinal, or isolated intestinal. The cohort enrolled about two dozen intestinal transplant recipients including one retransplant, and 3 patients lacking pretransplant specimens were excluded. Samples from three later patients were sequenced in-house on an Illumina MiSeq with MiXCR processing rather than by the commercial service. A peak of at least 4% donor T cells among recipient peripheral blood mononuclear cells was the definition used for donor T cell macrochimerism. Every recipient was given anti-thymocyte globulin induction, followed by roughly 3 years of maintenance tacrolimus and steroids. After intestinal transplantation, graft-versus-host and host-versus-graft alloreactive T cell clones were followed in the graft, circulation and bone marrow using bulk TCR-beta CDR3 sequencing. To identify alloreactive clones, pre-transplant mixed lymphocyte reaction products were sequenced and then compared with unstimulated pre-transplant donor and recipient T cells.

From its cysteine to its phenylalanine, the CDR3 spans 11 amino acids. The DNA shown is the 33-base CDR3, in frame from base 1. CDR1 and CDR2 (MNHEY, SVGAGI) derive from the germline V gene. Library generation was performed with the immunoSEQ multiplex PCR assay. For most patients, genomic DNA was isolated with the Qiagen DNeasy Blood and Tissue Kit and sent frozen to Adaptive Biotechnologies for TCR sequencing. High-throughput TCR-beta CDR3 sequencing of genomic DNA from most patients was performed by Adaptive Biotechnologies. In the original analysis: Adaptive's ImmunoSEQ software supplied the TCR sequencing data for around 19 patients, while MiXCR and VDJtools were used to process three other patients. To correct CD4 versus CD8 sorting errors, any sequence found in both subsets at a frequency ratio below 5:1 was removed. CDR3 nucleotide sequences shared between donor and recipient were removed because the origin of such sequences could not be assigned. To be classed as alloreactive, a clone needed at least 2-fold expansion over unstimulated cells and a minimum CFSE-low frequency of 0.002% (template counts) or 0.001% (read counts). A clone was considered mappable if detected in the sequenced pre-transplant spleen, lymph node, or MLR CFSE-low populations of the donor or recipient. The cumulative frequency of alloreactive clones was calculated as a percentage of all sequences, weighted by copy number. TCRdb obtained this table from immuneACCESS and retained in-frame rearrangements with V and J assigned. These tables miss some clones; where compared with another copy, unresolved V genes account for less than half of the shortfall, and the remainder is unexplained. The V and J calls and the clone size are those of that table, but D and trimming were determined from the DNA. For this sample the table gives about 130,000 clones, of which approximately 92% were detected only once. Clones ranked in the top ten supply roughly 0.16% of the sample.

The time point tag for this specimen amounts to: cells obtained before transplantation from donor or recipient. CD3+CD4+ and CD3+CD8+ populations were FACS-sorted from unstimulated pre-transplant donor and recipient cells taken from spleen or lymph nodes. Overall results and qualifications from the work: Peak levels of circulating GvH clones were associated with declines in HvG clones early after transplant. High GvH to HvG T cell clonal ratios were observed in the allografts of patients with donor T cell macrochimerism. GvH clones were detected in recipient bone marrow, and some appeared earlier in ileal mucosa or blood, consistent with an intestinal mucosal origin. Conclusions were limited by the relatively low number and heterogeneity of intestinal transplant patients.

The rearranged chain carries TRBV6-5 and TRBJ2-7; the D gene is not confidently resolved. The clonotype comes from a human donor who received an intestinal transplant. Sequenced material: unstimulated CD4+ T cells sorted from spleen or lymph node cells, taken before intestinal transplant. The DNA reads TGTGCCAGCAGTGACCTGAGTGGAATCGGCTTC. It translates to CASSDLSGIGF.